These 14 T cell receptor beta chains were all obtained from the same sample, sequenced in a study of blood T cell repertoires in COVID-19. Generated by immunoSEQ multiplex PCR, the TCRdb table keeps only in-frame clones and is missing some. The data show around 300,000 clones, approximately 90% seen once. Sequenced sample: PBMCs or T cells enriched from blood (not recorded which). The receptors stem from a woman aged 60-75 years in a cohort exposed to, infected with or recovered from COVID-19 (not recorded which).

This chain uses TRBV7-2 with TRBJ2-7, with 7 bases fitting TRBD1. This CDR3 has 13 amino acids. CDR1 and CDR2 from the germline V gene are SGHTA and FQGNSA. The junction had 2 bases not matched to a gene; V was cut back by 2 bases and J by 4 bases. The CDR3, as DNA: TGTGCCAGCAGCTTAAAGGGGGCTTACGAGCAGTACTTC. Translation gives CASSLKGAYEQYF. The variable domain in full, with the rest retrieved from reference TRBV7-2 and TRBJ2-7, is GAGVSQSPSNKVTEKGKDVELRCDPISGHTALYWYRQSLGQGLEFLIYFQGNSAPDKSGLPSDRFSAERTGGSVSTLTIQRTQQEDSAVYLCASSLKGAYEQYFGPGTRLTVT.

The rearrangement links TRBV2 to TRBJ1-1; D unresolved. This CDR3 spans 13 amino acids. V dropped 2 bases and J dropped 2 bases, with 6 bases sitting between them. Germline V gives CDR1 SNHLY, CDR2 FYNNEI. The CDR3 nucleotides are TGTGCCAGCAGTGAACTGACTAACACTGAAGCTTTCTTT. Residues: CASSELTNTEAFF.

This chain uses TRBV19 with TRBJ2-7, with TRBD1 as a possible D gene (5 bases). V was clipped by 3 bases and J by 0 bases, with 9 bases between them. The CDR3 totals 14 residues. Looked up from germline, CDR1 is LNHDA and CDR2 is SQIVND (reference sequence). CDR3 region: CASSIQDNSYEQYF. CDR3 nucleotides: TGTGCCAGTAGTATCCAGGACAACTCCTACGAGCAGTACTTC.

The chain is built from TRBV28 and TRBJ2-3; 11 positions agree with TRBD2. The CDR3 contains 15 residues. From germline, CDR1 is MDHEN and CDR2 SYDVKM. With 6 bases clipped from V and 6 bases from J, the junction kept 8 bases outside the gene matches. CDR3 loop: CASRNLAGGLDTQYF. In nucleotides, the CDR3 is TGTGCCAGCAGGAACCTAGCGGGAGGTCTGGATACGCAGTATTTT.

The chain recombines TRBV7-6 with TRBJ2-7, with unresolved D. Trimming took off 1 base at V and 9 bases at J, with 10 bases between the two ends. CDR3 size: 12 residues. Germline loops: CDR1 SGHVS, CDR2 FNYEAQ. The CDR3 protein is CASSLGPSGQYF. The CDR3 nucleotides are TGTGCCAGCAGCTTAGGGCCCTCTGGGCAGTACTTC.

This CDR3 is CASSIRREVEKLFF. The CDR3 bases are TGTGCCAGTAGTATAAGGAGGGAGGTCGAAAAACTGTTTTTT. The chain combines TRBV19 with TRBJ1-4; D remains unclear. The germline V gene has CDR1 LNHDA and CDR2 SQIVND (reference sequence). This CDR3 contains 14 residues. Between the trimmed V and J ends, which lost 2 bases and 8 bases, there was a span of 12 bases. Supplemented by reference TRBV19 and TRBJ1-4, the full variable domain reads DGGITQSPKYLFRKEGQNVTLSCEQNLNHDAMYWYRQDPGQGLRLIYYSQIVNDFQKGDIAEGYSVSREKKESFPLTVTSAQKNPTAFYLCASSIRREVEKLFFGSGTQLSVL.

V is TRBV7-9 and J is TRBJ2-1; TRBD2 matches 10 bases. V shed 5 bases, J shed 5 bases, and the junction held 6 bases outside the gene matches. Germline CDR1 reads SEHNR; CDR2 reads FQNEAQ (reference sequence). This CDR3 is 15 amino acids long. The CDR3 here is CASSPSGGAHNEQFF. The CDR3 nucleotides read TGTGCCAGCAGCCCCAGCGGGGGGGCCCACAATGAGCAGTTCTTC.

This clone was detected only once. The CDR3 DNA is TGTGCCAGCAGTGTCCAGGGCGGGCGCGGGGGCATTCAGTACTTC. Protein sequence: CASSVQGGRGGIQYF. This sequence joins TRBV25-1 and TRBJ2-4; TRBD2 matches 7 bases. Germline CDR1 and CDR2: MGHDK and SYGVNS. This CDR3 is 15 amino acids long. With V trimmed by 4 bases and J by 9 bases, 12 bases remained unmatched.

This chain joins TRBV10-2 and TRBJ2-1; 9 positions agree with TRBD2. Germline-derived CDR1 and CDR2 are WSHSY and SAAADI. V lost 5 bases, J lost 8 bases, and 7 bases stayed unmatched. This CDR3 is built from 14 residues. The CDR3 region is CASSRGTSQYEQFF. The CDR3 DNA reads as TGCGCCAGCAGTCGCGGGACTAGCCAGTATGAGCAGTTCTTC.

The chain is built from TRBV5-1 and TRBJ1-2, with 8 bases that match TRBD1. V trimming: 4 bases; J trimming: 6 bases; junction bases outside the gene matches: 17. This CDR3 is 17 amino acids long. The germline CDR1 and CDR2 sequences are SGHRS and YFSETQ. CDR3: CASSPGQGYLRGHGYTF. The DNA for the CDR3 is TGCGCCAGCAGCCCTGGACAGGGATATTTACGGGGGCATGGCTACACCTTC.

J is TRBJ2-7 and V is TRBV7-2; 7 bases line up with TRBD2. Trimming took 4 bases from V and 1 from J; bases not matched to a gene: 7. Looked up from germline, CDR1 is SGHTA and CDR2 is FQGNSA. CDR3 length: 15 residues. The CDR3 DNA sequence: TGTGCCAGCAGCTCCCAACTAGCGACATCCTACGAGCAGTACTTC. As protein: CASSSQLATSYEQYF.

The CDR3 reads CASSRGGAGPRYQETQYF. Written as DNA, the CDR3 is TGTGCCAGCAGCCGGGGGGGAGCGGGTCCCCGGTACCAAGAGACCCAGTACTTC. The rearrangement joins TRBV4-2 to TRBJ2-5; TRBD2 matches at 7 bases. This CDR3 is 18 amino acids long. Per germline, CDR1 LGHNA and CDR2 YNFKEQ. The J segment lost 0 bases and the V segment lost 4 bases, leaving 14 bases of the junction unmatched.

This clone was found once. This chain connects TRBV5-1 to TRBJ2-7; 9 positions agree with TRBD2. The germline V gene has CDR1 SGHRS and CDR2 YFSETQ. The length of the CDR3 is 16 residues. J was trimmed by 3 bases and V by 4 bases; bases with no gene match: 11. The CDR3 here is CASSPRVGTSNYEQYF. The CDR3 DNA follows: TGCGCCAGCAGCCCCCGGGTCGGGACTAGCAACTACGAGCAGTACTTC. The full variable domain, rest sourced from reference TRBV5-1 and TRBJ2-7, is KAGVTQTPRYLIKTRGQQVTLSCSPISGHRSVSWYQQTPGQGLQFLFEYFSETQRNKGNFPGRFSGRQFSNSRSEMNVSTLELGDSALYLCASSPRVGTSNYEQYFGPGTRLTVT.

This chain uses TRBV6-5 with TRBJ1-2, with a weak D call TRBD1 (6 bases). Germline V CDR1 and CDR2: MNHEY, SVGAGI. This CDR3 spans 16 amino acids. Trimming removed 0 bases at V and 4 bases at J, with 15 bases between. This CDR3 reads CASSYSVSGGVYGYTF. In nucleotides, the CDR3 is TGTGCCAGCAGTTACTCCGTATCGGGGGGCGTCTATGGCTACACCTTC.